The sequence of this T cell receptor (beta chain) was determined in a study of identical twins (dated by TCRdb to the mid-2010s). Study-level background: To test whether fetal clonotypes persist, the study used deep sequencing on TCR alpha and beta repertoires from monozygotic twins, unrelated adults of various ages, and cord blood. To rule out contamination, the twin experiments were replicated at different times with different library preparation protocols.

All donors were healthy Caucasians. Three pairs of female monozygotic twins, all aged roughly 18 to 29 years, made up the twin cohort. CD4+ and CD8+ T cell populations were isolated with positive isolation kits from Invitrogen. The library relied on 5' RACE. The instrument was an Illumina HiSeq 2000. A universal primer binding site was added through template switching, and the final cDNA carried a unique molecular identifier so that TCR cDNA molecules could be counted accurately. Specific primers in the conserved constant-segment region were used to synthesize first-strand cDNA for TCR alpha and beta chains. To control for contamination, every cDNA library carried two barcodes: a SMART-Mk sample barcode plus Illumina barcodes. Two successive PCR steps introduced TruSeq adapter sequences along with Illumina sample barcodes. Sequencing of the TCR alpha and beta cDNA libraries was done on the Illumina HiSeq platform using custom primers. From the authors' description of their analysis: Raw reads were processed with MiGEC to extract unique molecular identifiers, and MiXCR was used to determine CDR3 positions. Recombination models were inferred per individual with the repgenHMM and IGoR tools using an EM algorithm. Shared clonotypes were analyzed with the tcR package in R, and sharing was normalized by the product of cloneset sizes. To study raw recombination free of thymic and clonal selection effects, out-of-frame nonproductive sequences were analyzed. TCRdb trimmed public reads at Q25 via fastp, called clones via MiXCR and kept in-frame beta chains. CDR3 protein sequences are deduplicated, and each keeps its most common genes and DNA. TCRdb, rather than the study authors, made the V and J calls. This sample lists roughly 220,000 distinct CDR3 sequences; over 5.5% were detected once. The ten largest clones capture more than 14% of the sample.

Its CDR3 holds 15 amino acids, cysteine through phenylalanine. The entry retains the CDR3 DNA only, 45 bases that are in frame from base 1. As encoded in the germline V gene, CDR1 is SQVTM while CDR2 is ANQGSEA. V and J are truncated by 1 base and 5 bases respectively, leaving an intervening sequence of 17 bases. What the study reported, not specific to this receptor: A weaker excess of twin sharing was found in beta out-of-frame sequences because the signal-to-noise ratio was lowered by fewer shared sequences. Out-of-frame TCR alpha sequences shared between twins showed an excess of low generation-probability sequences compared with coincidental sharing between unrelated individuals. Because the same donors could not be followed over many years, the conclusions relied on cross-sectional statistical analysis. Recombination models systematically underestimated out-of-frame TCR alpha sharing in monozygotic twins but agreed with sharing between unrelated individuals. Invariant T cells such as MAIT and iNKT could partly confound zero-insertion analyses, although diverse VJ usage argued against such confounding for most clonotypes. Fewer insertions were carried by abundant cord blood beta clonotypes, a similar but weaker trend appeared in young adult naive repertoires, and no such trend appeared in memory repertoires.

The sample holds many counts of this clonotype. Its antigen is currently not known. Base qualities were left out, and no much larger clone turns up one base away. The sample was also reused in another study, on T cells expressing NK-cell markers. As described in the second report: TCR beta-chain repertoires were profiled in sorted CD3+CD56+NKG2C+, CD3+CD56+NKG2C- and CD3+CD56-NKG2C+ T-cell subsets from about 8 donors. Among the eight sequenced donors, only one was HCMV-seronegative, while the other seven were HCMV-seropositive. In several experiments an anti-gammadeltaTCR antibody was added to restrict sorting to alphabetaTCR-expressing T cells. In roughly six donors, the dominant CD3+CD56+NKG2C+ clonotypes ranked among the top 10 CD8+ clonotypes, making up about 1.0-8% of CD8+ T cells. Those dominant clonotypes were again the most abundant among CD3+CD56-NKG2C+ cells in four donors, at roughly 25-65%. Whether the expanded NKG2C-expressing T cell clones were specific for HCMV antigens was left unclear. Randomly selected healthy volunteers, three men and five women, were used as the eight sequenced donors. A commercial ELISA kit detecting HCMV-specific IgG in serum was used to determine HCMV serostatus. MIGEC was used to demultiplex reads and group reads by UMI, and MiTCR was used to assemble and quantify clonotypes. To exclude erroneous sequences, any TCR cDNA sequence not supported by at least two reads was discarded. The tcR package was used for downstream repertoire analysis, with clonotypes matched between fractions based on CDR3 nucleotide sequence plus V segment. VDJmatch was used to annotate antigen specificity against VDJdb, with one amino acid substitution in CDR3 allowed.

Sequencing was done on a sample of CD8+ T cells sorted from blood. Recombination connected TRBV29-1 to TRBJ1-1; the best D guess is TRBD1, with 5 bases matching. The sequence was collected from a woman between 18 and 29 years old in good health. The CDR3 reads CSVEVGAFVGTEAFF. DNA sequence: TGCAGCGTTGAAGTTGGGGCTTTTGTAGGTACTGAAGCTTTCTTT.